Listed here are 25 T cell receptor beta chains from one sample, sequenced in a study of blood T cell repertoires in COVID-19. The table came from immunoSEQ multiplex PCR; TCRdb's copy has only in-frame clones and leaves some out. Among 500,000 or so clones, around 90% were seen once, and the ten largest hold approximately 0.7%. Sequences were obtained from PBMCs or T cells enriched from blood (not recorded which). These receptors came from a woman between 18 and 30 years old who had recovered from COVID-19.

The chain joins TRBV27 to TRBJ1-4; D is ambiguous. Germline CDR1 and CDR2: MNHEY and SMNVEV (reference sequence). This CDR3 spans 16 amino acids. With 4 bases removed from V and 5 bases from J, the gap between germline ends came to 17 bases. CDR3 protein: CASSSGEGGGNEKLFF. DNA for the CDR3: TGTGCCAGCAGTTCCGGAGAGGGAGGCGGAAATGAAAAACTGTTTTTT.

The chain employs TRBV5-4 and TRBJ1-6; possible D gene TRBD1, 6 bases. The CDR3 has 14 amino acids. V shed 3 bases and J shed 10 bases, with 14 bases lying between them. Germline V CDR1 and CDR2: SGHNT, YYREEE (reference sequence). This CDR3 reads CASSSPGQGSPLHF. The DNA of the CDR3 is TGTGCCAGCAGCTCTCCGGGACAAGGGTCACCCCTCCACTTT.

V and J are TRBV7-3 and TRBJ1-2; TRBD1 agrees at 7 bases. The CDR3 spans 13 residues. The junction had 5 bases not matched to a gene; V was cut back by 2 bases and J by 8 bases. The V gene's germline CDR1 is SGHTA and CDR2 FQGTGA. This chain's CDR3 is CASSLAGTDGYTF. CDR3 DNA sequence: TGTGCCAGCAGCTTAGCCGGGACAGACGGCTACACCTTC.

V is TRBV19 and J is TRBJ2-3; 8 positions agree with TRBD2. After removal of 8 bases from V and 2 bases from J, the junction contained 9 bases not matched to a gene. The V gene's germline CDR1 is LNHDA and CDR2 SQIVND (reference sequence). The CDR3 covers 15 residues. The CDR3 loop is CASYPGGGPTDTQYF. CDR3 nucleotide sequence: TGTGCCAGTTACCCGGGCGGGGGGCCCACAGATACGCAGTATTTT.

V usage is TRBV21-1 and J usage is TRBJ1-5. TRBV21-1 is a pseudogene segment. This CDR3 has 19 amino acids. As DNA, the CDR3 is TGTGCCAGCAGCAAAGGTGGTAAAGCGGTTCCTCCAGGCAATCAGCCCCAGCATTTT. It is translated as CASSKGGKAVPPGNQPQHF.

V gene TRBV12-3 or TRBV12-4 combines with J gene TRBJ1-2; D unresolved. This CDR3 region has 13 residues. V was clipped by 6 bases and J by 7 bases, with 15 bases between them. CDR3 sequence reads: CASRTDKAGGYTF. CDR3 bases: TGTGCCAGCAGAACAGACAAAGCGGGTGGCTACACCTTC.

This clone was recorded only once. This chain links TRBV28 with TRBJ1-6, with D unclear. Germline CDR1 MDHEN, CDR2 SYDVKM. The CDR3 is made up of 13 amino acids. Trimming shortened V by 2 bases and J by 13 bases, and 12 bases separated the two germline ends. CDR3 residues: CASSLSREVPLHF. CDR3 DNA sequence: TGTGCCAGCAGTTTAAGCAGAGAGGTCCCCCTCCACTTT.

The V gene is TRBV7-9, the J gene TRBJ2-1; the match to TRBD2 covers 14 bases. This CDR3 is 18 amino acids long. The germline CDR1 and CDR2 sequences are SEHNR and FQNEAQ (reference sequence). Trimming removed 1 base from V and 15 bases from J; junction bases left unmatched: 17. CDR3 region: CASSLVAPTSGGAAVRFF. The CDR3 DNA follows: TGTGCCAGCAGCTTAGTGGCCCCGACTAGCGGGGGGGCGGCGGTTCGGTTCTTC.

The genes are TRBV6-5 and TRBJ1-2, with 10 positions matching TRBD1. Germline CDR1 reads MNHEY; CDR2 reads SVGAGI. The CDR3 is 13 amino acids. V lost 6 bases to trimming and J lost 4 bases; unmatched junction nucleotides: 2. CDR3 in amino acids: CASRGTGVYGYTF. DNA of the CDR3: TGTGCCAGCAGGGGGACAGGGGTCTATGGCTACACCTTC.

V gene TRBV10-2 combines with J gene TRBJ1-2; 8 nucleotides line up with TRBD1. The CDR3 runs to 13 residues. The trim removed 6 bases at V and 4 bases at J, leaving 4 bases unmatched. Germline V gene data show CDR1 as WSHSY and CDR2 as SAAADI. The CDR3 coding sequence is TGCGCCAGCAGCGGGACAGGCGCCTATGGCTACACCTTC. It specifies CASSGTGAYGYTF.

This clone was recorded once. This rearrangement joins TRBV19 to TRBJ1-5, with D possibly being TRBD1 (5 bases). Germline CDR1 LNHDA, CDR2 SQIVND (reference sequence). The CDR3 runs to 15 residues. With 3 bases removed from V and 3 bases from J, the gap between germline ends came to 12 bases. CDR3 in amino acids: CASSIGADSNQPQHF. For the CDR3, the DNA is TGTGCCAGTAGTATTGGGGCAGACTCCAATCAGCCCCAGCATTTT.

The V and J genes are TRBV12-2 and TRBJ1-1; the table's D call, TRBD1, has no DNA check behind it. TRBV12-2 is a pseudogene segment. The CDR3 has 14 amino acids. CDR3 sequence (DNA): TGTGCAAGTCGCCGGGGACAGGGGTTCACTGAAGCTTTCTTT. It specifies CASRRGQGFTEAFF.

This chain connects TRBV28 to TRBJ1-2, with D maybe TRBD1 (6 bases). The germline gives CDR1 MDHEN, CDR2 SYDVKM. Trimming took 2 bases from V and 4 from J, leaving 8 bases between them. The CDR3 extends over 13 amino acids. The CDR3 DNA is TGTGCCAGCAGTTTAAGGGACACCTATGGCTACACCTTC. This codes for CASSLRDTYGYTF.

This clone has a single count. V gene TRBV14 combines with J gene TRBJ2-6; D perhaps matches TRBD1 (5 bases). This CDR3 has 15 residues. Germline assignment: CDR1 SGHDN and CDR2 FVKESK. V was cut by 4 bases and J by 4 bases, with 11 bases left in between. CDR3: CASSLQGSGANVLTF. The CDR3 DNA reads TGTGCCAGCAGCCTCCAGGGCTCCGGGGCCAACGTCCTGACTTTC.

The rearrangement links TRBV12-3 or TRBV12-4 to TRBJ1-2; 7 bases map to TRBD1. There are 13 residues in the CDR3. V lost 5 bases, J lost 4 bases, and 4 bases stayed unmatched. The CDR3 region is CASSTDRFYGYTF. CDR3 sequence (DNA): TGTGCCAGCAGTACGGACAGGTTCTATGGCTACACCTTC.

This clone came up a few times. The genes are TRBV4-1 and TRBJ2-3; 9 nucleotides align to TRBD2. J lost 1 base, V lost 3 bases, and 5 bases had no gene match. Germline CDR1 is MGHRA and CDR2 is YSYEKL. This CDR3 is 16 amino acids long. The CDR3 DNA is TGCGCCAGCAGCCATATAGCGGGAGTGGGCACAGATACGCAGTATTTT. It yields the protein CASSHIAGVGTDTQYF.

The chain is built from TRBV3-1 (or the pseudogene TRBV3-2) and TRBJ2-7; tentatively, D is TRBD1 (6 bases). This CDR3 contains 13 residues. Germline V gene lookup returns CDR1 LGHDT and CDR2 YNNKEL (reference sequence). Deletions cut 4 bases from V and 3 bases from J, with 10 bases between. This chain's CDR3 is CASSPDRLYEQYF. DNA for the CDR3: TGTGCCAGCAGCCCTGACAGGCTCTACGAGCAGTACTTC.

In its sample, this clone was seen a few times. V usage is TRBV5-1 and J usage is TRBJ1-5, with a possible D match to TRBD1 (5 bases). This CDR3 has 15 residues. The germline V gene has CDR1 SGHRS and CDR2 YFSETQ. The ends were cut back, 0 bases at V and 6 bases at J, with 13 bases in the middle. The CDR3 is CASSLDGREGQPQHF. In DNA, the CDR3 is TGCGCCAGCAGCTTGGATGGCAGGGAGGGTCAGCCCCAGCATTTT.

The chain has TRBV3-1 (or the pseudogene TRBV3-2) and TRBJ2-7, with D possibly TRBD2 on 5 matching bases. Trimming pared 4 bases from V and 3 bases from J, leaving 16 bases between. Germline assignment: CDR1 LGHDT and CDR2 YNNKEL (reference sequence). This CDR3 contains 15 residues. The chain's CDR3 is CASSPASGAIYEQYF. For the CDR3, the DNA is TGTGCCAGCAGCCCCGCAAGCGGTGCCATCTACGAGCAGTACTTC.

The chain has TRBV6-5 and TRBJ2-1, with D unresolved. There are 15 residues in the CDR3. Trimming removed 0 bases at V and 6 bases at J, with 12 bases between. Germline V gene lookup returns CDR1 MNHEY and CDR2 SVGAGI. CDR3 nucleotides: TGTGCCAGCAGTTACTCACAGCTGTCTGGCAATGAGCAGTTCTTC. This gives the protein CASSYSQLSGNEQFF.

The chain has TRBV19 and TRBJ1-3; tentatively, D is TRBD1 (6 bases). CDR1 LNHDA and CDR2 SQIVND come from the germline V gene (reference sequence). V lost 8 bases and J lost 4, with 15 bases in between. The CDR3 runs to 14 residues. CDR3 sequence (DNA): TGTGCCAGTCACCGAAAGGGGGAGGGAAACACCATATATTTT. This gives the protein CASHRKGEGNTIYF.

A few counts support this clone. This chain connects TRBV19 to TRBJ2-1; 14 nucleotides agree with TRBD2. Germline V CDR1 and CDR2: LNHDA, SQIVND (reference sequence). The CDR3 runs to 15 residues. V lost 10 bases, J lost 4 bases, and 6 bases stayed unmatched. The CDR3 DNA follows: TGTGCCACTGCTGGACTAGCGGGGGGTTACAATGAGCAGTTCTTC. This encodes CATAGLAGGYNEQFF. Variable domain in full (rest from reference TRBV19 and TRBJ2-1): DGGITQSPKYLFRKEGQNVTLSCEQNLNHDAMYWYRQDPGQGLRLIYYSQIVNDFQKGDIAEGYSVSREKKESFPLTVTSAQKNPTAFYLCATAGLAGGYNEQFFGPGTRLTVL.

The chain uses TRBV6-5 and TRBJ2-4; TRBD2 aligns across 8 bases. Germline assignment: CDR1 MNHEY and CDR2 SVGAGI. The J segment lost 0 bases and the V segment lost 8 bases, leaving 0 bases of the junction unmatched. The CDR3 length is 13 residues. This CDR3 is CASREGAKNIQYF. The CDR3 DNA sequence: TGTGCCAGCCGGGAGGGAGCCAAAAACATTCAGTACTTC.

The chain carries TRBV27 and TRBJ1-1; the D gene is possibly TRBD1 (5 bases). Deletions cut 6 bases from V and 7 bases from J, with 15 bases between. Germline CDR1 and CDR2: MNHEY and SMNVEV (reference sequence). CDR3 size: 13 residues. This CDR3 is CASRPGGLNEAFF. As DNA, the CDR3 is TGTGCCAGCAGACCGGGGGGTCTTAATGAAGCTTTCTTT.

The chain joins TRBV9 to TRBJ1-2; TRBD1 agrees at 8 bases. V lost 6 bases and J lost 4; bases outside the gene matches: 11. This CDR3 is built from 15 residues. Germline CDR1 and CDR2: SGDLS and YYNGEE. The CDR3 sequence: CASTPTDRVPYGYTF. The CDR3 coding sequence is TGTGCCAGCACCCCGACGGACAGGGTCCCCTATGGCTACACCTTC.